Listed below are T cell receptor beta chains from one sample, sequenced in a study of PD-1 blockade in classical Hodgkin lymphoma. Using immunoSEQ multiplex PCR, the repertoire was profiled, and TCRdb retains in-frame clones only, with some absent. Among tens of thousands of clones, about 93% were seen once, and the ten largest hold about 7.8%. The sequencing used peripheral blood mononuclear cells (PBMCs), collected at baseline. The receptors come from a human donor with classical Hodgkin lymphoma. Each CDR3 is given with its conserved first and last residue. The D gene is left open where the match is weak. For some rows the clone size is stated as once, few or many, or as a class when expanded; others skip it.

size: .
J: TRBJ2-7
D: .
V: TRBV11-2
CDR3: CASSFRPAPEQYF
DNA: TGTGCCAGCAGCTTCCGCCCCGCTCCGGAGCAGTACTTC

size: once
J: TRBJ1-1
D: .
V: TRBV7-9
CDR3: CASTLGTNTEAFF
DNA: TGTGCCAGCACACTAGGGACAAACACTGAAGCTTTCTTT

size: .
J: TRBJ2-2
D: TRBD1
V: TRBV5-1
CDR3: CASSPGTAGELFF
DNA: TGCGCCAGCAGCCCTGGGACAGCCGGGGAGCTGTTTTTT

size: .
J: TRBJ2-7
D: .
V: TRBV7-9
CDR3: CASSGALRSYEQYF
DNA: TGTGCCAGCAGTGGAGCCCTCCGCTCCTACGAGCAGTACTTC

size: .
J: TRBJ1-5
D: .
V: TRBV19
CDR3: CASSLQVANQPQHF
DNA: TGTGCCAGTAGTCTCCAGGTTGCGAATCAGCCCCAGCATTTT

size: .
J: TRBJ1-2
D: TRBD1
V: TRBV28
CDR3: CASSLRGQAGGYTF
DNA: TGTGCCAGCAGCCTCCGTGGACAGGCAGGGGGCTACACCTTC

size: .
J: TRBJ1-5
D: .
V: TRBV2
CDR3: CASRESNQPQHF
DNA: TGTGCCAGCAGGGAAAGCAATCAGCCCCAGCATTTT

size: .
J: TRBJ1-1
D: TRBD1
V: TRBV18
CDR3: CASSPGTGGTLNTEAFF
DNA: TGTGCCAGCTCTCCCGGGACAGGGGGCACCCTGAACACTGAAGCTTTCTTT

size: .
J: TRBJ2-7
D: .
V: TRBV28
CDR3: CASSPEYAVAYEQYF
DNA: TGTGCCAGCAGTCCTGAGTACGCCGTGGCCTACGAGCAGTACTTC

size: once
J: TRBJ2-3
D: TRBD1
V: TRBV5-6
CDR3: CASSLGTGPRRGTDTQYF
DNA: TGTGCCAGCAGCTTGGGGACAGGGCCCCGACGGGGCACAGATACGCAGTATTTT

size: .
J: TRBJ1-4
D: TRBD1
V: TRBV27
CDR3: CASSSLLGQGLVF
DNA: TGTGCCAGCAGTTCGCTCCTCGGACAGGGACTGGTTTTT

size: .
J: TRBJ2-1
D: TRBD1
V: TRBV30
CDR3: CAWRSGTGANEQFF
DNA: TGTGCCTGGAGATCCGGGACAGGTGCAAATGAGCAGTTCTTC

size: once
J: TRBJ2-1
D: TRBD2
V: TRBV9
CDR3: CASSVGAGLYNEQFF
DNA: TGTGCCAGCAGCGTGGGAGCGGGACTCTACAATGAGCAGTTCTTC

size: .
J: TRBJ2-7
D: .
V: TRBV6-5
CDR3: CASTGGSYEQYF
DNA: TGTGCCAGCACGGGCGGATCCTACGAGCAGTACTTC

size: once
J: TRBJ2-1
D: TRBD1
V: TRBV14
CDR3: CASSHVGGTGRLDEQFF
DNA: TGTGCCAGCAGCCACGTAGGCGGGACAGGGCGATTGGATGAGCAGTTCTTC

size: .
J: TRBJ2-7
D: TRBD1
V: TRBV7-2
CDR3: CASSARTGAGYEQYF
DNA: TGTGCCAGCAGCGCCAGGACAGGGGCAGGCTACGAGCAGTACTTC

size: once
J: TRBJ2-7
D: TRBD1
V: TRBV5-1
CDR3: CASGHYGTDSYEQYF
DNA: TGCGCCAGCGGGCATTACGGGACAGACTCCTACGAGCAGTACTTC

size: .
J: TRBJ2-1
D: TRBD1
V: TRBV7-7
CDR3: CASSFGTGGNEQFF
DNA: TGTGCCAGCAGCTTCGGGACAGGGGGTAATGAGCAGTTCTTC

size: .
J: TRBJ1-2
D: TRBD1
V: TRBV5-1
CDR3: CASSLGQANYGYTF
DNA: TGCGCCAGCAGCTTAGGACAGGCTAACTATGGCTACACCTTC

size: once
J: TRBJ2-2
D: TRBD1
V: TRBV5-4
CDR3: CASSPGQGAIEGELFF
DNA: TGTGCCAGCAGCCCGGGACAGGGGGCCATTGAAGGGGAGCTGTTTTTT

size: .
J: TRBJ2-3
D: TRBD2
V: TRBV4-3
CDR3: CASSQLTSAGDTQYF
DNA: TGCGCCAGCAGCCAGCTGACTAGCGCCGGAGATACGCAGTATTTT

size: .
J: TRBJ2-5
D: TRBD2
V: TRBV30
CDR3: CAWSPGLAEETQYF
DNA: TGTGCCTGGAGTCCGGGACTAGCGGAAGAGACCCAGTACTTC

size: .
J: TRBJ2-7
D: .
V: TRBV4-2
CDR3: CASSQESLDYEQYF
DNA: TGTGCCAGCAGCCAAGAGAGCTTAGACTACGAGCAGTACTTC

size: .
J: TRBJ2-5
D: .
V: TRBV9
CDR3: CASSVSYSVAFKETQYF
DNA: TGTGCCAGCAGCGTAAGTTATAGCGTCGCATTTAAAGAGACCCAGTACTTC

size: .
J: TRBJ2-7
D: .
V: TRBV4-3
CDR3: CASSQERQNIYEQYF
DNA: TGCGCCAGCAGCCAAGAGCGTCAAAATATCTACGAGCAGTACTTC

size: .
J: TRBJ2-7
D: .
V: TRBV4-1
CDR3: CASSQDNGPYEQYF
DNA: TGCGCCAGCAGCCAAGATAACGGCCCCTACGAGCAGTACTTC

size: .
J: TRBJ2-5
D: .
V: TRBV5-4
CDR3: CASSPETGQETQYF
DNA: TGTGCCAGCAGCCCCGAAACAGGTCAGGAGACCCAGTACTTC

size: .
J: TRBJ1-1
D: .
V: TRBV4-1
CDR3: CASSHVGGLNTEAFF
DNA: TGCGCCAGCAGCCACGTAGGGGGTCTGAACACTGAAGCTTTCTTT

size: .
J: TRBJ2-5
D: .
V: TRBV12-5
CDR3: CASGLVEAEAETQYF
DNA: TGTGCTAGTGGTTTGGTGGAGGCCGAAGCAGAGACCCAGTACTTC

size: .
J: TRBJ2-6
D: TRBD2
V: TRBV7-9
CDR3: CASSTTSRGEGSGANVLTF
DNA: TGTGCCAGCAGCACCACGAGCCGGGGGGAGGGGTCTGGGGCCAACGTCCTGACTTTC

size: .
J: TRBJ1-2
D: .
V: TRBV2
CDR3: CASSAGGADGYTF
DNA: TGTGCCAGCAGTGCGGGGGGGGCTGATGGCTACACCTTC

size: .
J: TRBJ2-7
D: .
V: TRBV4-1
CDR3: CASSQDAGAPTYEQYF
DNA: TGCGCCAGCAGCCAAGATGCGGGGGCGCCTACCTACGAGCAGTACTTC

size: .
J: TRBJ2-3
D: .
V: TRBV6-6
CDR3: CASGAGLADTQYF
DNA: TGTGCCAGCGGGGCGGGGCTTGCAGATACGCAGTATTTT

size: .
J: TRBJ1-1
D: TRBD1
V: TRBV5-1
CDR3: CASSFRQGDTEAFF
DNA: TGCGCCAGCAGCTTTCGACAGGGGGACACTGAAGCTTTCTTT

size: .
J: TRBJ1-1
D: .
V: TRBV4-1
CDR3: CASRHSREAFF
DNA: TGCGCCAGCAGACATAGTAGGGAAGCTTTCTTT

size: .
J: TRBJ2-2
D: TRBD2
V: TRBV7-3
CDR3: CASSSQSGLANTGELFF
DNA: TGTGCCAGCAGCTCCCAATCCGGACTAGCAAACACCGGGGAGCTGTTTTTT

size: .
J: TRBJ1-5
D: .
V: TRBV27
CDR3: CASGEYGGNQPQHF
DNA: TGTGCCAGCGGGGAGTATGGGGGCAATCAGCCCCAGCATTTT

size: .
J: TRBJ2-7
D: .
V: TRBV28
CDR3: CASSYSGTPDGYF
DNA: TGTGCCAGCAGTTATTCCGGGACGCCGGACGGGTACTTC

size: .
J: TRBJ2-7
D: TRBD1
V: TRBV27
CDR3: CASSSHRGPLYEQYF
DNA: TGTGCCAGCAGTTCACACAGGGGTCCCTTGTACGAGCAGTACTTC

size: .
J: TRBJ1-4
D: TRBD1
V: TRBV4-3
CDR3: CASSQAGTGGFGEKLFF
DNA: TGCGCCAGCAGCCAAGCCGGGACAGGGGGCTTTGGTGAAAAACTGTTTTTT

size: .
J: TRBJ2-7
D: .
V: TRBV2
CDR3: CASSEGLGLYEQYF
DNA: TGTGCCAGCAGTGAAGGGTTAGGGCTGTACGAGCAGTACTTC

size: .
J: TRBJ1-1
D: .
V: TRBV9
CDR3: CASHVGPTNTEAFF
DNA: TGTGCCAGCCATGTGGGGCCGACGAACACTGAAGCTTTCTTT

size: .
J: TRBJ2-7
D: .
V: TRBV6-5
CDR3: CASSFWQGGYEQYF
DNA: TGTGCCAGCAGTTTTTGGCAGGGAGGCTACGAGCAGTACTTC

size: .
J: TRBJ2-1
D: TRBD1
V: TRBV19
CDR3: CASRVDPQGPYNEQFF
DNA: TGTGCCAGTAGAGTAGACCCACAGGGGCCCTACAATGAGCAGTTCTTC

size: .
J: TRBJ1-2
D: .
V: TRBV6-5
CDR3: CASRGTGYGYTF
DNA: TGTGCCAGCAGAGGAACGGGCTATGGCTACACCTTC

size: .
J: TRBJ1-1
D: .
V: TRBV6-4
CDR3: CASSEGGGGSEAFF
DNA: TGTGCCAGCAGTGAAGGGGGTGGGGGCAGTGAAGCTTTCTTT

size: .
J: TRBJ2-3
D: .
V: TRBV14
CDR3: CASSQDPSWVDTQYF
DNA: TGTGCCAGCAGCCAAGACCCGTCGTGGGTGGATACGCAGTATTTT

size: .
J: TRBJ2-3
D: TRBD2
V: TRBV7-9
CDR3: CASSLLGGGEADTQYF
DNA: TGTGCCAGCAGCTTATTGGGCGGGGGGGAAGCAGATACGCAGTATTTT

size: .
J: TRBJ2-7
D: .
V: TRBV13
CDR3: CASSLGLRGKGGEQYF
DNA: TGTGCCAGCAGCTTAGGCCTTAGGGGGAAGGGGGGCGAGCAGTACTTC

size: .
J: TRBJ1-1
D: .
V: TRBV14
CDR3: CASSQAPNTEAFF
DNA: TGTGCCAGCAGCCAAGCCCCGAACACTGAAGCTTTCTTT

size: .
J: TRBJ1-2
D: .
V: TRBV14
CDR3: CASSQVQDYGYTF
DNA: TGTGCCAGCAGCCAAGTACAGGACTATGGCTACACCTTC

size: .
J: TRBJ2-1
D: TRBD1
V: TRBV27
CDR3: CASSFGTGPSTEQFF
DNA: TGTGCCAGCAGTTTTGGGACAGGCCCTTCCACTGAGCAGTTCTTC

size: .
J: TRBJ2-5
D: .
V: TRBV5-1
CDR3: CASSPRYQETQYF
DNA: TGCGCCAGCAGCCCCCGGTACCAAGAGACCCAGTACTTC

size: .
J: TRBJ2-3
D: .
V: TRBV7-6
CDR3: CASSLKFTDTQYF
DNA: TGTGCCAGCAGCTTAAAGTTCACAGATACGCAGTATTTT

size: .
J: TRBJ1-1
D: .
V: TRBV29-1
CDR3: CSVRMNTEAFF
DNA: TGCAGCGTTCGGATGAACACTGAAGCTTTCTTT

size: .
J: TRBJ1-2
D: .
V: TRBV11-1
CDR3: CASSLLGAPTDYGYTF
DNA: TGTGCCAGCAGTCTTTTGGGGGCCCCAACGGACTATGGCTACACCTTC

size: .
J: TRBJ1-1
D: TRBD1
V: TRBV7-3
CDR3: CASSPTGAEAFF
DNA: TGTGCCAGCAGCCCCACAGGGGCTGAAGCTTTCTTT

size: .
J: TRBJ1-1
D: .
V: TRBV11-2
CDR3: CASSLTGSATEAFF
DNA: TGTGCCAGCAGCTTAACAGGGTCGGCCACTGAAGCTTTCTTT

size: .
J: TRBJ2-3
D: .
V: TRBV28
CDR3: CASSLSRLGTDTQYF
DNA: TGTGCCAGCAGTTTATCTCGCCTTGGGACAGATACGCAGTATTTT

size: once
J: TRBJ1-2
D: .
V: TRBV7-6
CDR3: CASSLAGDYGYTF
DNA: TGTGCCAGCAGCTTAGCGGGGGACTATGGCTACACCTTC